The present TCR beta chain was sequenced within a study of shared clonotypes between healthy human individuals. Method: immunoSEQ multiplex PCR; TCRdb's copy keeps in-frame clones and lacks some. The data contain about a million clones, around 75% of them singletons. Every donor was a Caucasian adult from Nashville, Tennessee. Study-wide results and caveats: In the sorted subsets, rarefaction showed sequencing was incomplete despite large depth. With a few donors compared, approximately 5% of naive CD4 clonotypes were shared.

This CDR3 region has 13 residues. The V end lost 6 bases, the J end lost 7 bases, and 13 bases lay between the germline ends. CDR1 and CDR2 from the germline V gene are KGHSH and LQKENI. This clone has a handful of counts. Its specificity is not known. This CDR3 is also generated by other DNA sequences in the sample. The J gene is TRBJ1-5, the V gene TRBV18; D is possibly TRBD1 (5 bases). This TCR was recovered from a man aged 18 to 29 in good health. The specimen sequenced was memory CD4+ T cells sorted from blood. Subset meaning: CD45RA-negative fraction. CDR3 coding DNA: TGTGCCAGCTCCCCAGGGAGGGACCAGCCCCAGCATTTT. This gives the protein CASSPGRDQPQHF. The full variable domain, its missing parts supplied by reference TRBV18 and TRBJ1-5, is NAGVMQNPRHLVRRRGQEARLRCSPMKGHSHVYWYRQLPEEGLKFMVYLQKENIIDESGMPKERFSAEFPKEGPSILRIQQVVRGDSAAYFCASSPGRDQPQHFGDGTRLSIL.